This T cell receptor (beta chain) was documented in a study of blood T cells in healthy people across ages. For the second PCR, which ran for roughly 7 to 11 cycles, a sample-barcoded 5' primer and a J-beta primer mix were used. TCRdb reprocessed the 5' RACE reads with MiXCR, giving one entry per CDR3 protein. This sample has 550,000 to 600,000 distinct CDR3 sequences, with around 50% found just once. Sequenced sample: blood. The TCR comes from a man aged 80 or over in good health.

The CDR3 nucleotides read TGCAGTGCTAGACAAAGCGGGGGTCTTCGGAATGAGCAGTTCTTC. It yields the protein CSARQSGGLRNEQFF. The rearrangement links TRBV20-1 to TRBJ2-1; TRBD2 aligns across 8 bases. From germline, CDR1 is DFQATT and CDR2 SNEGSKA (reference sequence). Losses at the gene ends were 2 bases for V and 7 bases for J; bases not matched to a gene: 10. This CDR3 has 15 residues.